A single sample is the source of the 6 T cell receptor beta chains below, sequenced in a study of technical replicates of blood from a handful of donors. Clones were sequenced by immunoSEQ multiplex PCR, and TCRdb holds only the in-frame ones, with some missing. The sample records nearly 95,000 clones, 96% being singletons. The specimen was T cells isolated from PBMCs. The receptor source for this set is a human donor in good health.

V gene TRBV27 combines with J gene TRBJ1-2; D possibly corresponds to TRBD1 (6 bases). This CDR3 comprises 15 residues. The V gene's germline CDR1 is MNHEY and CDR2 SMNVEV (reference sequence). The V end was cut by 6 bases, the J end by 2 bases, with 16 bases between. CDR3 sequence (DNA): TGTGCCAGCAGCTTTGACAGGCAGAGAAACTATGGCTACACCTTC. Its translation is CASSFDRQRNYGYTF.

J is TRBJ2-7 and V is TRBV1; TRBD2 is the table's D call and was not checked against the DNA. TRBV1 is shown as a pseudogene. This CDR3 is built from 17 residues. CDR3 bases: TGCACCAGCAGCCAAGGAATATGGCTAGCGGACTTCTACGAGCAGTACTTC. This gives the protein CTSSQGIWLADFYEQYF.

The genes are TRBV5-1 and TRBJ2-5; 8 bases are a match to TRBD2. Trimming cost V 3 bases and J 4 bases; bases outside gene matches: 8. The CDR3 runs to 15 residues. Germline assignment: CDR1 SGHRS and CDR2 YFSETQ. In DNA, the CDR3 is TGCGCCAGCAGCTCTCTGGGGCTAGCGGGAGAGACCCAGTACTTC. Encoded protein: CASSSLGLAGETQYF.

The chain combines TRBV6-1 with TRBJ1-1; TRBD1 might be the D (5 bases). Germline V gene data show CDR1 as MNHNS and CDR2 as SASEGT. The CDR3 runs 15 residues. V was cut by 2 bases and J by 1 base, with 11 bases left in between. The CDR3 reads CASSETAGQNTEAFF. In DNA form, the CDR3 reads TGTGCCAGCAGTGAAACCGCAGGACAGAACACTGAAGCTTTCTTT.

This chain links TRBV10-3 with TRBJ1-3; D uncertain. This CDR3 has 14 amino acids. From germline, CDR1 is ENHRY and CDR2 SYGVKD. Trimming left V 0 bases short and J 1 base short, with 4 bases between. CDR3 residues: CAISESLSGNTIYF. Here the CDR3 DNA reads TGTGCCATCAGTGAGTCGTTATCTGGAAACACCATATATTTT.

The CDR3 region has the DNA TGTGCCAGCAGTTTAGGGCGGGGCCCCTACGAGCAGTACTTC. Amino acids: CASSLGRGPYEQYF. This rearrangement joins TRBV27 to TRBJ2-7, with a weak D call TRBD2 (6 bases). Germline-derived CDR1 and CDR2 are MNHEY and SMNVEV (reference sequence). The germline V and J ends were trimmed by 2 bases and 2 bases, with 10 bases remaining between them. This CDR3 has 14 amino acids.